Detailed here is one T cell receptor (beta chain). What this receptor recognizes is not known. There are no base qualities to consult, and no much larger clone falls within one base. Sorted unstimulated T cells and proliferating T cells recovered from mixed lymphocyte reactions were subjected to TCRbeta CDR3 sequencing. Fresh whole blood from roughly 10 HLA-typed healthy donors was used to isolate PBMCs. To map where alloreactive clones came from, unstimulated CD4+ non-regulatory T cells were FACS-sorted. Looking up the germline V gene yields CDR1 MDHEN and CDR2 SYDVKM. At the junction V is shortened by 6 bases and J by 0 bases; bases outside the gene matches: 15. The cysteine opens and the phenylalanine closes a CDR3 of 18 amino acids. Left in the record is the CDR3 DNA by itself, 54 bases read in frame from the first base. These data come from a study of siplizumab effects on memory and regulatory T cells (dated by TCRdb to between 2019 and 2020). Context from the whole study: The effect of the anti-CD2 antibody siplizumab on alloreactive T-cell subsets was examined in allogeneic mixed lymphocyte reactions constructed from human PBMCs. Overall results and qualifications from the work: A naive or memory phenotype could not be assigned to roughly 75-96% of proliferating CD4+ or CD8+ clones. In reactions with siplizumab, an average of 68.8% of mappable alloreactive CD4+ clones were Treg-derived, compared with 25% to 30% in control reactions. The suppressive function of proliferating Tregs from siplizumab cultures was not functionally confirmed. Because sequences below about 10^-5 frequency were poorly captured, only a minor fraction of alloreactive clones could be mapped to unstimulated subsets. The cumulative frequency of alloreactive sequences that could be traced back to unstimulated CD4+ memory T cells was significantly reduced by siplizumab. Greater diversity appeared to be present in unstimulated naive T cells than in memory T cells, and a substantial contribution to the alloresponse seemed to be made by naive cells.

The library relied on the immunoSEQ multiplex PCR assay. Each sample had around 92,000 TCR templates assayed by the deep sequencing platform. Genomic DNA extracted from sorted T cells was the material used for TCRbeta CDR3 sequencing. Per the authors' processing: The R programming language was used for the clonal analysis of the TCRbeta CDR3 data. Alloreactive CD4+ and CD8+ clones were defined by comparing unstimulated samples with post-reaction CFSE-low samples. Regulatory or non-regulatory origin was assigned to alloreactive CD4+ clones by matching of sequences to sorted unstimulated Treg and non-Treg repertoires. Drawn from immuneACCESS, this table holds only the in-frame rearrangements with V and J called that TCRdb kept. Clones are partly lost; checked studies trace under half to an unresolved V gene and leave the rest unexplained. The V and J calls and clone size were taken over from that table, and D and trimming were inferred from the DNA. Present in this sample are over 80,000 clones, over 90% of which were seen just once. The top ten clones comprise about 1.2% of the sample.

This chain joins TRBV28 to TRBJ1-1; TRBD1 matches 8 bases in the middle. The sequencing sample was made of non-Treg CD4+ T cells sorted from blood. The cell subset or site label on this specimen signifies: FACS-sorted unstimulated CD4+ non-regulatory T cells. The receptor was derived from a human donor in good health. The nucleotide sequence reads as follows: TGTGCCAGCAGAACTACAGGGGGGGACAGACGACTGAACACTGAAGCTTTCTTT. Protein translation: CASRTTGGDRRLNTEAFF.